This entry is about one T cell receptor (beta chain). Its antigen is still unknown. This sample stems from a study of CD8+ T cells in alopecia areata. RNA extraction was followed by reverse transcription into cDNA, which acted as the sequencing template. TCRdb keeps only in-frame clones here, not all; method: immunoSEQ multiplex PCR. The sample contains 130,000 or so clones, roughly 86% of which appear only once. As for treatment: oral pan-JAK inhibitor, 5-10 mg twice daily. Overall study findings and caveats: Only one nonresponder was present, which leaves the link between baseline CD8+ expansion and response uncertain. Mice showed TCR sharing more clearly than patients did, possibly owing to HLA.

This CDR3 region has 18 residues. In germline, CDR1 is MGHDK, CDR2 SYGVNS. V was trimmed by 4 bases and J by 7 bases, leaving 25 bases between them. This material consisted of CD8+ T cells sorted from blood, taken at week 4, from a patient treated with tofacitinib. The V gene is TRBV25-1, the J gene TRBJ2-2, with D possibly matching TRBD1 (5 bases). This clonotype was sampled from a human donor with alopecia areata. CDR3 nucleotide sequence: TGTGCCAGCAGTGTCCGAACCCCCATCTGGGGCTCAGGCGGGGAGCTGTTTTTT. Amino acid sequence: CASSVRTPIWGSGGELFF.